Sequencing of this T cell receptor beta chain was carried out in a study of T cell responses to AZD1222 COVID-19 vaccine (TCRdb year 2021). Regarding the research as a whole: A total of about 230 trial participants underwent TCR sequencing, of whom around 200 received two doses of AZD1222 and about 25 received two doses of the MenACWY control vaccine. Trial participants were enrolled by age into 18-55, 56-69 and 70-plus year subgroups, with 148, 28 and 57 TCR-sequenced participants respectively. Findings and caveats that apply to the study as a whole: Reportedly, close to half of the unique spike-specific TCRs recognized epitopes lying outside the regions that are mutated in the B.1.351 and B.1.1.7 variants. Conclusions about previously exposed vaccinees were limited because only six AZD1222 recipients were SARS-CoV-2 seropositive at baseline. Because no day 14 peak-response samples were available, repertoires were characterized only after the peak T cell response. The vaccine-associated CD4 TCRs covered the entire spike protein, and the dominant responses fell in regions 160-218 and 743-854. In the small 56-69-year group, the increase in depth fell short of significance, most likely because of low power. After two AZD1222 doses, both the breadth and the depth of spike-specific TCRs were significantly higher than at day 0 and than in MenACWY recipients. Participants were mostly white British, with more females than males. The authors suggested clonal diversity may have been underestimated.

The CDR3 regions of human TCRbeta chains were analyzed by immunosequencing. The paper's processing steps were these. Repertoire TCRs were checked for matches against a reference library of SARS-CoV-2-specific TCRs that had been generated using the MIRA antigen-specificity platform. Breadth was defined as the fraction of unique TCRs that were SARS-CoV-2-associated, and depth was defined as the fraction of total T cells that were SARS-CoV-2-associated. Using the MIRA data, every spike-specific TCR was mapped to the spike region that the TCR reacted to and assigned to either a CD4 or a CD8 class. Log10-transformed breadth and depth values were compared by one-way ANOVA with Sidak's multiple comparisons tests. TCRdb's version of the immuneACCESS table is confined to in-frame rearrangements and falls short of the full clone set. An unresolved V gene accounts for under half of the shortfall where checked; the remainder is of unknown origin. V and J calls and clone size come straight from that table; D and trimming were deduced from the DNA. For this sample the table gives about 150,000 clones, of which approximately 90% were detected only once. The ten largest account for approximately 3.6% of the sample.

The time point label on this specimen signifies: about 28 days (+/-7) after the second vaccine dose. Because spike-specific TCR depth and breadth did not differ between the two schedules, AZD1222 recipients who got a second dose at roughly 4 weeks were pooled with those who got a second dose at roughly 12 weeks. Vaccinee samples came from UK trials COV001 and COV002, including a single-blind randomized controlled phase 2/3 trial of AZD1222 (ChAdOx1 nCoV-19) in healthy adults. Trial participant PBMC samples were collected at day 0 and day 28 after the second dose for TCRbeta chain sequencing. The germline V gene (reference sequence) supplies CDR1 LGHDT and CDR2 YNNKEL. V drops 4 bases and J drops 8 bases, leaving 17 bases in between. CDR3 length: 15 amino acids, cysteine to phenylalanine. Only the CDR3 part of the read is kept: 45 bases, read in frame from the first base. As for this clone: The clone's antigen remains unknown. Base-call qualities are not available, and no considerably larger clone is one nucleotide away.

The sequence is built from TRBV3-1 (or the pseudogene TRBV3-2) and TRBJ1-4; the D gene cannot be named for sure. The clonotype was recovered from an adult who received the AZD1222 COVID-19 vaccine. The source was peripheral blood, collected 28 days after the second AZD1222 dose. The CDR3 region reads CASSPRALRAEKLFF. The DNA is TGTGCCAGCAGCCCAAGGGCCCTCCGGGCGGAAAAACTGTTTTTT.